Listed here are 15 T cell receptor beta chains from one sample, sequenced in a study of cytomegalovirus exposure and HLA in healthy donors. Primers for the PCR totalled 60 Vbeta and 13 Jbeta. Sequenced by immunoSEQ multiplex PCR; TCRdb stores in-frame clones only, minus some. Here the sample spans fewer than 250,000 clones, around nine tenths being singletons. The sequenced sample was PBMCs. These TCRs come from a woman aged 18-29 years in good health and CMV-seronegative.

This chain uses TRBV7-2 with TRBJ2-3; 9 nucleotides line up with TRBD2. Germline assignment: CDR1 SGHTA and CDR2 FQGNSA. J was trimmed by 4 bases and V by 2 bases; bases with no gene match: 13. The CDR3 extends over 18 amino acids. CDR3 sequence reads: CASSLPLSLGLASDTQYF. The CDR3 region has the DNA TGTGCCAGCAGCTTACCCCTCAGTCTGGGACTAGCCTCAGATACGCAGTATTTT.

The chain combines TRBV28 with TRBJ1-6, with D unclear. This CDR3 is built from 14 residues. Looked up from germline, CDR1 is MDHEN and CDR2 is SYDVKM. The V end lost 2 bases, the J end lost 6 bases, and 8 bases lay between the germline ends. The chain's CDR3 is CASSLTSFNSPLHF. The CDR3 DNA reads TGTGCCAGCAGTTTAACCAGTTTTAATTCACCCCTCCACTTT.

CDR3 in amino acids: CAWGMGRETQYF. Here the CDR3 DNA reads TGTGCCTGGGGCATGGGGAGAGAGACCCAGTACTTC. This sequence joins TRBV30 and TRBJ2-5; maybe TRBD2 (5 bases). Trimming shortened V by 5 bases and J by 4 bases, and 11 bases separated the two germline ends. The CDR3 consists of 12 residues. CDR1 and CDR2 from the germline V gene are GTSNPN and SVGIG (reference sequence).

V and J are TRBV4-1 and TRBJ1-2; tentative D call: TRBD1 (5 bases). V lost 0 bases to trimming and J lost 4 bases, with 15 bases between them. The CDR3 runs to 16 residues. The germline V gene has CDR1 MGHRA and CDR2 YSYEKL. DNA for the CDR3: TGCGCCAGCAGCCAAGATCCGGGAGGGGCTGCCTATGGCTACACCTTC. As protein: CASSQDPGGAAYGYTF.

CDR3 sequence reads: CASSVKQEPNTDTQYF. The DNA for the CDR3 is TGTGCCAGCAGCGTTAAACAGGAACCCAACACAGATACGCAGTATTTT. The V call is TRBV9, the J call TRBJ2-3; D possibly corresponds to TRBD1 (5 bases). The CDR3 length is 16 residues. V lost 2 bases and J 2 bases, leaving 15 bases between the germline ends. Germline CDR1 reads SGDLS; CDR2 reads YYNGEE.

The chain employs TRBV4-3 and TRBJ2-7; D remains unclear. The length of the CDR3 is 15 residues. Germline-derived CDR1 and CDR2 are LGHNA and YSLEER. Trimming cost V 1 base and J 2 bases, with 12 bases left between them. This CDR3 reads CASSQGKLNAYEQYF. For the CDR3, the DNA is TGCGCCAGCAGCCAAGGAAAGCTTAACGCCTACGAGCAGTACTTC.

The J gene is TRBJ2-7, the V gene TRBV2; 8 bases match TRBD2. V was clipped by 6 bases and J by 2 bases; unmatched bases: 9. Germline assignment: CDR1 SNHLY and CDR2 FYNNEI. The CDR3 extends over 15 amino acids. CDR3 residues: CASSFQRGQPYEQYF. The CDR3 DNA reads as TGTGCCAGCAGCTTTCAGCGGGGGCAACCCTACGAGCAGTACTTC.

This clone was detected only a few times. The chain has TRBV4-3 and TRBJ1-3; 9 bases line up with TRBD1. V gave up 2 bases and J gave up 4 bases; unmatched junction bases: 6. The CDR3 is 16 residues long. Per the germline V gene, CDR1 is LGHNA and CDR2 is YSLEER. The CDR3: CASSQFGTGMGNTIYF. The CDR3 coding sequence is TGCGCCAGCAGCCAATTCGGGACAGGGATGGGAAACACCATATATTTT.

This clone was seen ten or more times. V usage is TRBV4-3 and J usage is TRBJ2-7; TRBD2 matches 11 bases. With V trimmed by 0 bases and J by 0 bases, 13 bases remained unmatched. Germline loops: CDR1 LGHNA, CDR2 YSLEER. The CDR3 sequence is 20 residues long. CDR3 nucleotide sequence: TGCGCCAGCAGCCAAGACAGGACTAGCGGGTTCTCCGTGAGCTCCTACGAGCAGTACTTC. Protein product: CASSQDRTSGFSVSSYEQYF.

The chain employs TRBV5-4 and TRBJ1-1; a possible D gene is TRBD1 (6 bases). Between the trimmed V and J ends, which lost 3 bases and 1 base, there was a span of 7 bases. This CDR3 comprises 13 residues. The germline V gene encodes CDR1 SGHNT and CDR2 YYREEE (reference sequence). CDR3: CASSSGANTEAFF. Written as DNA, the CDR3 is TGTGCCAGCAGCTCAGGGGCGAACACTGAAGCTTTCTTT.

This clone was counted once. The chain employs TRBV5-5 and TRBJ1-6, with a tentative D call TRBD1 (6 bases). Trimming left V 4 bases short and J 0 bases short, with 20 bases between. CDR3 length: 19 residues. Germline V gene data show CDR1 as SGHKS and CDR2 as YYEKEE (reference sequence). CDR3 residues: CASSPLGQRKSSYNSPLHF. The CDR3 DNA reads TGTGCCAGCAGCCCGCTCGGACAGCGAAAGAGCTCCTATAATTCACCCCTCCACTTT.

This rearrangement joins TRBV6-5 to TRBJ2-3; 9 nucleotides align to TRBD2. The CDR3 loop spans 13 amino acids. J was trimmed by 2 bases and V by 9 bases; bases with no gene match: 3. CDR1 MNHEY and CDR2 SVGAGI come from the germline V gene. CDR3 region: CASAGGPTDTQYF. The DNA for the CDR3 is TGTGCCAGTGCGGGGGGGCCCACAGATACGCAGTATTTT.

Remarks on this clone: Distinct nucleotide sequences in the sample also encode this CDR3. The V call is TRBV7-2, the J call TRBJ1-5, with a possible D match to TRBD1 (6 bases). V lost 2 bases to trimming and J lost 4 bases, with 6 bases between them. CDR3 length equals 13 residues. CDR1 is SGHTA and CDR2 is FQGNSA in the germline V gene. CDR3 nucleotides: TGTGCCAGCAGCTTAAGGGGGAATCAGCCCCAGCATTTT. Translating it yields CASSLRGNQPQHF.

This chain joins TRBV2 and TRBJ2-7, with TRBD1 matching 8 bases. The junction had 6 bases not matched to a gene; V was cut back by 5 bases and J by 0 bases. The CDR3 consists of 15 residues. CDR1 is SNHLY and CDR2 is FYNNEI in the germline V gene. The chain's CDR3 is CASSTGQGNSYEQYF. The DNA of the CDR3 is TGTGCCAGCAGTACCGGACAGGGAAACTCCTACGAGCAGTACTTC.

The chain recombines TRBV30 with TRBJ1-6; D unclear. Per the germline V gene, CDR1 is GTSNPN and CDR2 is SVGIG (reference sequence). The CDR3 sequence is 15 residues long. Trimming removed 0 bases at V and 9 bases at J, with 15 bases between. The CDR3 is CAWSVSGVGGSPLHF. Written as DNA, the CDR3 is TGTGCCTGGAGTGTAAGCGGCGTCGGCGGTTCACCCCTCCACTTT.